This T cell receptor (beta chain) was profiled in a study of blood T cell repertoires in COVID-19. In the study overall: There were acute and convalescent COVID-19 samples, and they came from the United States, Italy and Spain.

The method was immunoSEQ multiplex PCR; TCRdb's version includes in-frame clones alone and lacks a portion of them. This table has over 150,000 clones, 85% appearing once. The J segment lost 4 bases and the V segment lost 4 bases, leaving 10 bases of the junction unmatched. This CDR3 is built from 16 residues. In germline, CDR1 is MGHRA, CDR2 YSYEKL. Sample: PBMCs or T cells enriched from blood (not recorded which). The chain combines TRBV4-1 with TRBJ2-5; 9 nucleotides agree with TRBD1. This receptor was identified in a man in his forties who had recovered from COVID-19. CDR3 in DNA: TGCGCCAGCAGCCCGGTAGGGACAGGGATTTTAGAGACCCAGTACTTC. This gives the protein CASSPVGTGILETQYF.